The clone carrying this TCR beta chain came up once. Antigen unknown. These data belong to a study of siplizumab effects on memory and regulatory T cells. Assays covered 100,000 or so TCR templates per sample. Assay used: immunoSEQ multiplex PCR; TCRdb lists only in-frame clones, some missing. In the table there are about 120,000 clones, 85% to 95% of which are singletons. Study-wide points: Significantly reduced by siplizumab was the cumulative frequency of alloreactive sequences, namely those traceable to unstimulated CD4+ memory cells. For siplizumab cultures, the suppressive function of their proliferating Tregs was not confirmed. Most proliferating CD4+ or CD8+ clones, roughly 75-97%, had no naive or memory assignment.

The CDR3 spans 14 residues. V trimming: 6 bases; J trimming: 4 bases; junction bases outside the gene matches: 6. Looked up from germline, CDR1 is MDHEN and CDR2 is SYDVKM. The J gene is TRBJ1-2, the V gene TRBV28, with 9 bases matching TRBD1. The sequencing sample was made of non-Treg CD4+ T cells sorted from blood. This clonotype originated in a human donor in good health. The DNA of the CDR3 is TGTGCCAGCAGAGAAGGGACAGGGATCTATGGCTACACCTTC. Amino acid sequence: CASREGTGIYGYTF.